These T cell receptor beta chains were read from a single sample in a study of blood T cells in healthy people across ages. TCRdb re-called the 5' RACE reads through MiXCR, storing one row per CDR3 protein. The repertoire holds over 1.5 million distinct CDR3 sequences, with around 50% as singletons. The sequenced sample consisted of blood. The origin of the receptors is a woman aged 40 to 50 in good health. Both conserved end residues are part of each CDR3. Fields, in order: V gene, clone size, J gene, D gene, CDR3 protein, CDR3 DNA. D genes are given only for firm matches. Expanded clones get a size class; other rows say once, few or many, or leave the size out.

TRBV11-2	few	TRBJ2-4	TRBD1	CASSLDRVAIQYF	TGTGCCAGCAGCTTGGACAGGGTGGCCATTCAGTACTTC
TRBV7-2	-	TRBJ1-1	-	CASSFDFLGGTNTEAFF	TGTGCCAGCAGCTTTGATTTCCTCGGGGGGACGAACACTGAAGCTTTCTTT
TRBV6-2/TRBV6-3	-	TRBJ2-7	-	CASRAGPSIDEQYF	TGTGCCAGCAGGGCAGGACCGAGCATCGATGAGCAGTACTTC
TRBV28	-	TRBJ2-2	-	CASSLQGVAGELFF	TGTGCCAGCAGTTTGCAGGGTGTGGCCGGGGAGCTGTTTTTT
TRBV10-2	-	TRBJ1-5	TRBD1	CASTPTGGSNQPQHF	TGCGCCAGCACCCCGACAGGGGGAAGCAATCAGCCCCAGCATTTT
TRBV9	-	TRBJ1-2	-	CASSEGTSVRYGYTF	TGTGCCAGCAGCGAGGGGACGTCGGTTCGCTATGGCTACACCTTC
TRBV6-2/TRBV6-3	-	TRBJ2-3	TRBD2	CASSTSGGDQRQSTDTQYF	TGTGCCAGCAGTACTAGCGGGGGAGATCAAAGGCAGTCCACAGATACGCAGTATTTT
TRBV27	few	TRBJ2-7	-	CASMAGFAQYF	TGTGCCAGTATGGCCGGATTTGCCCAGTACTTC
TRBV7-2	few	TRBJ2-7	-	CASSLGTFSSYEQYF	TGTGCCAGCAGCTTAGGGACGTTCAGCTCCTACGAGCAGTACTTC
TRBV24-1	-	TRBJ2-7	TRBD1	CATSARGQGAYEQYF	TGTGCCACCAGTGCCCGCGGACAGGGGGCCTACGAGCAGTACTTC
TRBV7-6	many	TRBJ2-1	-	CASSQEGGQGIIYNEQFF	TGTGCCAGCAGCCAGGAGGGGGGGCAGGGGATAATCTACAATGAGCAGTTCTTC
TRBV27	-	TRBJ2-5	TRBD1	CASSLVGTGVWETQYF	TGTGCCAGCAGTTTGGTCGGGACAGGGGTTTGGGAGACCCAGTACTTC
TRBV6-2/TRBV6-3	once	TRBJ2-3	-	CASSYEPFGSTDTQYF	TGTGCCAGCAGTTACGAACCATTCGGTAGCACAGATACGCAGTATTTT
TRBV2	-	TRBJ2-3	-	CASSWGDLAQGTQYF	TGTGCCAGCAGTTGGGGAGACCTAGCACAGGGTACGCAGTATTTT
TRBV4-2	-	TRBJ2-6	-	CANSQGQSSGANVLTF	TGTGCCAACAGCCAAGGACAGTCCTCTGGGGCCAACGTCCTGACTTTC
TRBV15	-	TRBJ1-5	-	CATSRDSQLDNQPQHF	TGTGCCACCAGCAGAGATTCACAGCTGGACAATCAGCCCCAGCATTTT
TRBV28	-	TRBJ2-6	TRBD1	CASSLDRVGYSSGANVLTF	TGTGCCAGCAGCTTGGACAGGGTGGGATACAGCTCTGGGGCCAACGTCCTGACTTTC
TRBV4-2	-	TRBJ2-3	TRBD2	CASSHSSPSRASGATDTQYF	TGTGCCAGCAGCCACTCATCCCCGAGCCGGGCTAGCGGGGCTACAGATACGCAGTATTTT
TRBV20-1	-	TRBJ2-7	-	CSASRGRAFSYEQYF	TGCAGTGCTAGTCGAGGGCGCGCTTTTTCTTACGAGCAGTACTTC
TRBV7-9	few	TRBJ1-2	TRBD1	CASSRDRGRGYTF	TGTGCCAGCAGCCGGGACAGGGGTCGTGGCTACACCTTC
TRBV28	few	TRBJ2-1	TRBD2	CASSLPKAGTNYNEQFF	TGTGCCAGCAGTCTGCCAAAAGCGGGGACTAACTACAATGAGCAGTTCTTC
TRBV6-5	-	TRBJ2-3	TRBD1	CASSYQTGGSADTQYF	TGTGCCAGCAGTTACCAGACAGGGGGCTCGGCAGATACGCAGTATTTT
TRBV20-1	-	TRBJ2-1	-	CSAPSAVWGEQFF	TGCAGTGCTCCCTCCGCGGTCTGGGGTGAGCAGTTCTTC
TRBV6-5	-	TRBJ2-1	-	CASIPLDRNEQFF	TGTGCCAGCATACCTCTCGACAGGAATGAGCAGTTCTTC
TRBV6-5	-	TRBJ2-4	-	CASSYQGQGIGEQYF	TGTGCCAGCAGTTACCAGGGGCAGGGGATAGGTGAGCAGTACTTC
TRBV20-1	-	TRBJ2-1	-	CSANPASTYNEQFF	TGCAGTGCTAACCCGGCCAGCACCTACAATGAGCAGTTCTTC
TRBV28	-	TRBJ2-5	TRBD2	CASHMTSGTVAEETQYF	TGTGCCAGCCATATGACTAGCGGAACCGTCGCCGAAGAGACCCAGTACTTC
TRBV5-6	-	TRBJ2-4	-	CASRRAGTQNIQYF	TGTGCCAGCAGACGCGCCGGGACTCAAAACATTCAGTACTTC
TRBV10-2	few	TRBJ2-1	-	CASSESSGIQFF	TGCGCCAGCAGTGAGTCGTCCGGGATTCAGTTCTTC
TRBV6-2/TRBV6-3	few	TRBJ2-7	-	CASSSDSPPYEQYF	TGTGCCAGCAGTTCCGACAGCCCTCCCTACGAGCAGTACTTC
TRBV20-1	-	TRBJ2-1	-	CSAALHDEQFF	TGCAGTGCCGCCCTTCACGATGAGCAGTTCTTC
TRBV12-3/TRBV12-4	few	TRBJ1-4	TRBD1	CASSLTGYDEKLFF	TGTGCCAGCAGTTTGACAGGGTACGATGAAAAACTGTTTTTT
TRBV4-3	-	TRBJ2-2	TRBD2	CASSHERGNRELFF	TGCGCCAGCAGCCATGAGCGGGGGAACCGGGAGCTGTTTTTT
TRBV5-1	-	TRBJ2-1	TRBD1	CASTFGGTGKHNEQFF	TGCGCCAGCACCTTCGGTGGGACAGGGAAACACAATGAGCAGTTCTTC
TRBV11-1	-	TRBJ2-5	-	CASSSDRDPETQYF	TGTGCCAGCAGCTCGGACAGAGACCCGGAGACCCAGTACTTC